This entry is about one T cell receptor (beta chain). What it binds is not known. Three rounds of nested PCR, following a modified ARM-PCR protocol, produced the TCRbeta library. TCRdb re-called the multiplex PCR reads with MiXCR, one entry per CDR3 protein. The sample has roughly 220,000 distinct CDR3 sequences, 71% seen once; the top ten hold approximately 25%. The length of the CDR3 is 17 residues. Germline loops: CDR1 SGHRS, CDR2 YFSETQ. The ends lost 0 bases at V and 2 bases at J; junction bases unmatched: 7. No cell sorting was done before RNA was extracted from the tissue. Chemotherapy-naive patients with new lung cancer underwent thoracic surgery in China, August–late 2014. The data originate from a study of tumor and adjacent non-tumor tissue in lung cancer. About the research overall: There were 11 to 12 adenocarcinoma, a couple of squamous cell carcinoma and 1 small cell lung cancer cases. Each sample yielded roughly 4.2 million productive TCRbeta reads on average. Study-level points and caveats: Normal lung showed higher cumulative top 100 clone frequency than tumor.

The specimen sequenced was lung tumor tissue. The chain carries TRBV5-1 and TRBJ2-5; 10 nucleotides align to TRBD2. The sequence was collected from a man in his sixties with non-small cell lung cancer. CDR3 protein: CASSLAKVAGGQETQYF. The CDR3 nucleotides read TGCGCCAGCAGCTTGGCCAAGGTAGCGGGAGGACAAGAGACCCAGTACTTC. The full variable domain, its missing parts supplied by reference TRBV5-1 and TRBJ2-5, is KAGVTQTPRYLIKTRGQQVTLSCSPISGHRSVSWYQQTPGQGLQFLFEYFSETQRNKGNFPGRFSGRQFSNSRSEMNVSTLELGDSALYLCASSLAKVAGGQETQYFGPGTRLLVL.